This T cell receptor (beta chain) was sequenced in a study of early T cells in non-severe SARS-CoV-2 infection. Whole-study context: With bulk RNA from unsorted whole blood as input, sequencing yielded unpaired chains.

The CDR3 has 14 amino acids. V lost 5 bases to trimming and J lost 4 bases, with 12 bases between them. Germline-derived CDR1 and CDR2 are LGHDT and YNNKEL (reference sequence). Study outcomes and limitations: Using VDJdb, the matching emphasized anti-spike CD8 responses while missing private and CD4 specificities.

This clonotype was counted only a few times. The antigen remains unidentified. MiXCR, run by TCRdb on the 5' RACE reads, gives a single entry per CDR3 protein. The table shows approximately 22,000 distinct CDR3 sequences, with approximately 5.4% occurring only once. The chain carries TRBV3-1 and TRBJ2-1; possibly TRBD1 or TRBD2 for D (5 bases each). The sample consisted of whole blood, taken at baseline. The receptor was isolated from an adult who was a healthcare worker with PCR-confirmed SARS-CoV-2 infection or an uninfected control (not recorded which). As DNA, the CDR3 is TGTGCCAGCAGCAACCGGGACCATTACAATGAGCAGTTCTTC. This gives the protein CASSNRDHYNEQFF.